This is a list of T cell receptor beta chains from one sample in a study of blood T cell repertoires in COVID-19. Some clones are missing from TCRdb's copy, which holds only in-frame ones; the method was immunoSEQ multiplex PCR. Of fewer than 150,000 clones listed, roughly 80% were seen once; the top ten hold about a sixth. Sequencing input: PBMCs or T cells enriched from blood (not recorded which). The receptors were gathered from a man younger than 40 who had recovered from COVID-19. Both conserved end residues are part of each CDR3. D genes are given only for firm matches. Expanded clones get a size class; other rows say once, few or many, or leave the size out.

j_call clone_size v_call d_call cdr3_nt cdr3_aa
TRBJ2-2 NA TRBV6-5 TRBD2 TGTGCCAGCGGACTTGGAGCGGGGACCGGGGAGCTGTTTTTT CASGLGAGTGELFF
TRBJ2-2 NA TRBV4-1 NA TGCGCCAGCAGCCCCTTAACCGGGGAGCTGTTTTTT CASSPLTGELFF
TRBJ2-7 NA TRBV5-6 TRBD1 TGTGCCAGCAGCTTCTGGGACAGGGGTAACGAGCAGTACTTC CASSFWDRGNEQYF
TRBJ1-1 NA TRBV7-2 NA TGTGCCAGCAGCTTAGATTACGGTACTGAAGCTTTCTTT CASSLDYGTEAFF
TRBJ2-1 NA TRBV3-1/TRBV3-2 TRBD2 TGTGCCAGCAGTCTCCGGGGGGGAACCAACAATGAGCAGTTCTTC CASSLRGGTNNEQFF
TRBJ2-7 NA TRBV29-1 TRBD1 TGCAGCGTTGACCAGGACAGGGCCGGGTACGAGCAGTACTTC CSVDQDRAGYEQYF
TRBJ1-3 NA TRBV12-3/TRBV12-4 NA TGTGCCAGCAGTTTGGGCGGGGAAAACACCATATATTTT CASSLGGENTIYF
TRBJ2-3 NA TRBV19 NA TGTGCCAGTGGCGGGCGCAGAACTAGCACAGATACGCAGTATTTT CASGGRRTSTDTQYF
TRBJ1-2 NA TRBV27 TRBD1 TGTGCCAGCAGTTTTGACAGGGGCCATGGCTACACCTTC CASSFDRGHGYTF
TRBJ1-2 NA TRBV7-2 TRBD1 TGTGCCAGCAGCACCTACCTGGGACAGGGAGAGGACTACACCTTC CASSTYLGQGEDYTF
TRBJ1-5 NA TRBV2 TRBD1 TGTGCCAGCAGCGACCAGGGGGGCAATCAGCCCCAGCATTTT CASSDQGGNQPQHF
TRBJ1-1 few TRBV2 NA TGTGCCAGCAGTGAACCCCTCAACACTGAAGCTTTCTTT CASSEPLNTEAFF
TRBJ1-1 NA TRBV6-5 TRBD1 TGTGCCAGCAGTTTGCAGGGGGTAGGAAGCACTGAAGCTTTCTTT CASSLQGVGSTEAFF
TRBJ2-1 NA TRBV11-2 TRBD1 TGTGCCAGCAGCTTAGAGACAGGGTGGCATGAGCAGTTCTTC CASSLETGWHEQFF
TRBJ1-6 NA TRBV25-1 TRBD1 TGTGCCAGCCGGGACAGCTATAATTCACCCCTCCACTTT CASRDSYNSPLHF
TRBJ1-1 NA TRBV6-5 NA TGTGCCAGCAGTTACTCCGAGGGCTTCACTGAAGCTTTCTTT CASSYSEGFTEAFF
TRBJ1-2 NA TRBV6-5 NA TGTGCCAGCATCCTGATGGGAGTGGGCTATGGCTACACCTTC CASILMGVGYGYTF
TRBJ2-1 many TRBV4-1 NA TGCGCCAGCAGCCAAGATAAGGGGTCCTCCTCCTACAATGAGCAGTTCTTC CASSQDKGSSSYNEQFF
TRBJ1-1 NA TRBV11-1 NA TGTGCCAGCAGCTACGACAGCATGAACACTGAAGCTTTCTTT CASSYDSMNTEAFF
TRBJ1-2 NA TRBV12-3/TRBV12-4 NA TGTGCCAGCAGTAACGGGGTAAACTATGGCTACACCTTC CASSNGVNYGYTF
TRBJ2-5 NA TRBV9 NA TGTGCCAGCAGCCGCACTCAGAGGAGGGAAGAGACCCAGTACTTC CASSRTQRREETQYF
TRBJ1-1 NA TRBV12-5 NA TGTGCTAGTGGTTTTAAGGGAGACACTGAAGCTTTCTTT CASGFKGDTEAFF
TRBJ1-2 NA TRBV9 NA TGTGCCAGCAGCACATTGCAGGGGAGGGATGGCTACACCTTC CASSTLQGRDGYTF
TRBJ1-5 NA TRBV6-5 NA TGTGCCAGCAGGTCCGGGACAAAAAACGGACAGCCCCAGCATTTT CASRSGTKNGQPQHF
TRBJ1-6 few TRBV6-2/TRBV6-3 NA TGTGCCAGCAGTTCTAACGGGGAAGGGAATTCACCCCTCCACTTT CASSSNGEGNSPLHF
TRBJ1-1 NA TRBV30 TRBD1 TGTGCCTGGAGTGCACAGGGGGTTGAAGCTTTCTTT CAWSAQGVEAFF
TRBJ2-7 NA TRBV11-2 NA TGTGCCAGCAGCCGGACAGATCTCTACGAGCAGTACTTC CASSRTDLYEQYF
TRBJ1-6 once TRBV2 TRBD1 TGTGCCAGCAACGAGGGGACAGGGAACAGTTCACCCCTCCACTTT CASNEGTGNSSPLHF
TRBJ1-2 NA TRBV7-8 TRBD1 TGTGCCAGCAGCGAACGACAGGGTCCCTATTTTGGCTACACCTTC CASSERQGPYFGYTF
TRBJ2-1 NA TRBV5-6 NA TGTGCCAGCAGCTTGGCCATGGGGGCGGACACCTACAATGAGCAGTTCTTC CASSLAMGADTYNEQFF
TRBJ1-1 NA TRBV6-5 NA TGTGCCAGCAGGGACACCACGAACACTGAAGCTTTCTTT CASRDTTNTEAFF
TRBJ2-5 NA TRBV12-3/TRBV12-4 NA TGTGCCAGCAGTCCCACTGGTGGAGAGACCCAGTACTTC CASSPTGGETQYF
TRBJ1-2 NA TRBV5-5 TRBD1 TGTGCCAGCACCGAATCGGGACAGGGGAACTATGGCTACACCTTC CASTESGQGNYGYTF
TRBJ2-3 NA TRBV14 NA TGTGCCAGCAGCCAAGTGGGGGCTGCAGATACGCAGTATTTT CASSQVGAADTQYF
TRBJ1-3 NA TRBV3-1/TRBV3-2 TRBD1 TGTGCCAGCAGCCCTGGGGACAGCTTCTCTGGAAACACCATATATTTT CASSPGDSFSGNTIYF